What follows are 13 T cell receptor beta chains derived from one specimen sequenced in a study of radiation and T cells in renal cell carcinoma. Method: immunoSEQ multiplex PCR; TCRdb's copy keeps in-frame clones and lacks some. The repertoire holds about 130,000 clones, with approximately 90% as singletons. Time point meaning: blood 2 weeks post-SBRT. The treatment was: 15 Gy SBRT to primary tumor, nephrectomy 4 weeks later. The material was blood, obtained from a patient whose treatment included radiotherapy and nephrectomy. The receptors stem from a woman between 65 and 79 years old with renal cell carcinoma.

The J gene is TRBJ2-5, the V gene TRBV28; 7 nucleotides align to TRBD1. Germline CDR1 reads MDHEN; CDR2 reads SYDVKM. V shed 7 bases and J 5 bases; nucleotides not matched to a gene: 4. The CDR3 has 12 residues. CDR3 DNA sequence: TGTGCCAGCACCCCACAGGGGGAGACCCAGTACTTC. Amino acids: CASTPQGETQYF.

The rearrangement links TRBV7-8 to TRBJ2-2; D is unresolved. The CDR3 is 16 residues long. The germline gives CDR1 SGHVS, CDR2 FQNEAQ. V dropped 1 base and J dropped 2 bases, with 11 bases sitting between them. The CDR3 sequence: CASSLVYPVNTGELFF. DNA for the CDR3: TGTGCCAGCAGCTTAGTGTACCCTGTTAACACCGGGGAGCTGTTTTTT.

The chain uses TRBV5-1 and TRBJ2-3, with 8 bases matching TRBD2. The CDR3 length is 14 residues. V dropped 5 bases and J dropped 5; count of bases not matched to a gene: 7. The germline V gene has CDR1 SGHRS and CDR2 YFSETQ. CDR3 amino acids: CASRITGGQDTQYF. CDR3 DNA sequence: TGCGCCAGCAGAATAACGGGGGGGCAAGATACGCAGTATTTT. Using reference TRBV5-1 and TRBJ2-3 for the parts outside the CDR3, the full variable domain is KAGVTQTPRYLIKTRGQQVTLSCSPISGHRSVSWYQQTPGQGLQFLFEYFSETQRNKGNFPGRFSGRQFSNSRSEMNVSTLELGDSALYLCASRITGGQDTQYFGPGTRLTVL.

V gene TRBV18 combines with J gene TRBJ2-7; 7 bases match TRBD1. The germline V gene has CDR1 KGHSH and CDR2 LQKENI. The CDR3 has 12 residues. Trimming at V came to 3 bases and at J to 5 bases, leaving 1 base not matched to a gene. The CDR3 bases are TGTGCCAGCTCACCCCAGGGGGACGAGCAGTACTTC. Protein sequence: CASSPQGDEQYF.

This chain uses TRBV6-5 with TRBJ1-6; D perhaps matches TRBD1 (5 bases). Germline V gene data show CDR1 as MNHEY and CDR2 as SVGAGI. Deletions cut 2 bases from V and 3 bases from J, with 5 bases between. This CDR3 comprises 14 residues. The CDR3 nucleotides are TGTGCCAGCAGTTACGACAGCTATAATTCACCCCTCCACTTT. Its protein is CASSYDSYNSPLHF.

This clone was seen more than once but under ten times. The CDR3 bases are TGTGCCTGGAGTGGGACAGGGAAAACTGTTGAAGCTTTCTTT. Translated: CAWSGTGKTVEAFF. The V call is TRBV30, the J call TRBJ1-1; 8 nucleotides agree with TRBD1. Losses at the gene ends were 1 base for V and 7 bases for J; bases not matched to a gene: 8. CDR1 and CDR2 (germline): GTSNPN, SVGIG (reference sequence). The CDR3 loop spans 14 amino acids. Together with reference TRBV30 and TRBJ1-1, the CDR3 gives the full variable domain: SQTIHQWPATLVQPVGSPLSLECTVEGTSNPNLYWYRQAAGRGLQLLFYSVGIGQISSEVPQNLSASRPQDRQFILSSKKLLLSDSGFYLCAWSGTGKTVEAFFGQGTRLTVV.

The chain joins TRBV7-8 to TRBJ2-1; D is possibly TRBD1 or TRBD2 (5 bases each). Trimming stripped 0 bases from V and 0 bases from J, with 9 bases between. Germline V gene sequence: CDR1 SGHVS, CDR2 FQNEAQ. This CDR3 is built from 16 residues. The CDR3 region is CASSLARGPSYNEQFF. The CDR3, as DNA: TGTGCCAGCAGCTTAGCTCGGGGACCCTCCTACAATGAGCAGTTCTTC. Supplemented by reference TRBV7-8 and TRBJ2-1, the full variable domain reads GAGVSQSPRYKVAKRGQDVALRCDPISGHVSLFWYQQALGQGPEFLTYFQNEAQLDKSGLPSDRFFAERPEGSVSTLKIQRTQQEDSAVYLCASSLARGPSYNEQFFGPGTRLTVL.

The chain employs TRBV6-5 and TRBJ2-5; D could derive from TRBD1 or TRBD2 (7 bases each). Germline V gene lookup returns CDR1 MNHEY and CDR2 SVGAGI. This CDR3 is 14 amino acids long. Trimming shortened V by 5 bases and J by 2 bases, and 12 bases separated the two germline ends. This CDR3 is CASSSRGGQETQYF. Here the CDR3 DNA reads TGTGCCAGCAGTAGCAGGGGGGGACAAGAGACCCAGTACTTC.

The chain has TRBV6-5 and TRBJ2-1; D is possibly TRBD1 or TRBD2 (5 bases each). V lost 2 bases, J lost 5 bases, and 16 bases lay in between. This CDR3 comprises 16 residues. CDR1 is MNHEY, CDR2 SVGAGI, per germline. The CDR3 nucleotides are TGTGCCAGCAGTTACCAATGGGACCACCCCAACAATGAGCAGTTCTTC. It yields the protein CASSYQWDHPNNEQFF.

This clone was counted only a few times. This chain links TRBV5-4 with TRBJ2-1, with D possibly TRBD1 on 5 matching bases. Germline V gene lookup returns CDR1 SGHNT and CDR2 YYREEE (reference sequence). This CDR3 is built from 13 residues. The ends were cut back, 2 bases at V and 4 bases at J, with 7 bases in the middle. CDR3 coding DNA: TGTGCCAGCAGCTTCTCAGGGTACAATGAGCAGTTCTTC. The encoded protein is CASSFSGYNEQFF.

This clone was counted a single time. The chain uses TRBV7-9 and TRBJ2-3, with 12 bases fitting TRBD2. The CDR3 has 18 residues. Trimming took 4 bases from V and 6 from J; bases not matched to a gene: 14. Germline assignment: CDR1 SEHNR and CDR2 FQNEAQ (reference sequence). CDR3 nucleotide sequence: TGTGCCAGCAGCTCCAAAGGGCCTTCTAGCGGGGGGGCGGATACGCAGTATTTT. This encodes CASSSKGPSSGGADTQYF.

This clone was counted once. The CDR3 sequence is CASITGGTTEAFF. The CDR3 DNA reads as TGTGCCAGCATCACGGGGGGTACCACTGAAGCTTTCTTT. The J gene is TRBJ1-1, the V gene TRBV6-6; TRBD1 might be the D (5 bases). Per the germline V gene, CDR1 is MNHNY and CDR2 is SVGAGI (reference sequence). The CDR3 length is 13 residues. V lost 7 bases, J lost 4 bases, and 13 bases lay in between.

V gene TRBV2 combines with J gene TRBJ2-1, with a weak D call TRBD2 (5 bases). V was trimmed by 6 bases and J by 7 bases, leaving 13 bases between them. The CDR3 sequence is 13 residues long. From germline, CDR1 is SNHLY and CDR2 FYNNEI. CDR3 protein: CASRQNRGNEQFF. CDR3 in DNA: TGTGCCAGCAGACAAAACCGCGGGAATGAGCAGTTCTTC.